The text below deals with one TCR beta chain. No antigen is known for it. Germline CDR1 is SQVTM and CDR2 is ANQGSEA. The V segment lost 5 bases and the J segment 6 bases; nucleotides outside the gene matches: 3. The CDR3 loop spans 13 amino acids. This record belongs to a study of blood T cells in healthy people across ages. Study-level findings and limits: There were more naive CD4+ cells and higher diversity in long-lived donors than in aged donors. Per million T cells, the diversity of TCR beta decreased roughly linearly as age advanced.

It was with a sample-barcoded 5' primer and a J-beta primer mix that a second PCR of roughly 7 to 12 cycles was run. TCRdb ran MiXCR on the 5' RACE reads and lists one entry per CDR3 protein. Among about 1.1 million distinct CDR3 sequences, around two fifths were seen once, and the ten largest hold 13%. The chain employs TRBV29-1 and TRBJ2-2; 10 positions match TRBD2. This sequence originates from a man aged 18 to 35 in good health. The sequenced material came from blood. CDR3 loop: CSVISGGAGELFF. The CDR3 bases are TGCAGCGTTATCAGCGGGGGGGCCGGGGAGCTGTTTTTT.